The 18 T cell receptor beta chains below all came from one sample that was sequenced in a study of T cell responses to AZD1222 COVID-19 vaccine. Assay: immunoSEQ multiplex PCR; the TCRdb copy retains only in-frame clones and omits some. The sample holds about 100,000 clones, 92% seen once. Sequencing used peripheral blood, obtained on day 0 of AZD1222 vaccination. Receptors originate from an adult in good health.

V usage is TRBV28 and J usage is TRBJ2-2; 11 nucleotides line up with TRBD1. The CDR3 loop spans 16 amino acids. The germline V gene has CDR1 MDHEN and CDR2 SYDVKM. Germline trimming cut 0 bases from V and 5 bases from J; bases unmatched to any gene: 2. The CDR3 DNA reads TGTGCCAGCAGTTTATGGGGACAGGGGGGTACCGGGGAGCTGTTTTTT. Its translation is CASSLWGQGGTGELFF.

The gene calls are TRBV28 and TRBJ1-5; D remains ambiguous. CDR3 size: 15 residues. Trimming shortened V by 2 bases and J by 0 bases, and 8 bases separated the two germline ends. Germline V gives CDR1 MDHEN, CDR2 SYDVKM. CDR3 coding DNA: TGTGCCAGCAGTTTAAGTTACTATAGCAATCAGCCCCAGCATTTT. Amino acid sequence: CASSLSYYSNQPQHF. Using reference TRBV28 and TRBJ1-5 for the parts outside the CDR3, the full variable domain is DVKVTQSSRYLVKRTGEKVFLECVQDMDHENMFWYRQDPGLGLRLIYFSYDVKMKEKGDIPEGYSVSREKKERFSLILESASTNQTSMYLCASSLSYYSNQPQHFGDGTRLSIL.

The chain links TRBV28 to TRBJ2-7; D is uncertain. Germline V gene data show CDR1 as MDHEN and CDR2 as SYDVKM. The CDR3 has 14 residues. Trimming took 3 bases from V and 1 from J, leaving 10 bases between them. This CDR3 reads CASSFPPRSYEQYF. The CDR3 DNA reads TGTGCCAGCAGTTTCCCCCCTCGGTCCTACGAGCAGTACTTC.

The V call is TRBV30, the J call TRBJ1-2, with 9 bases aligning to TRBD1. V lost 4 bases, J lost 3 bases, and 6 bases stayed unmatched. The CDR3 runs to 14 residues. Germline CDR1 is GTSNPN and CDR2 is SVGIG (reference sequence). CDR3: CAWNRRQGDYGYTF. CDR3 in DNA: TGTGCCTGGAACCGCCGACAGGGGGACTATGGCTACACCTTC.

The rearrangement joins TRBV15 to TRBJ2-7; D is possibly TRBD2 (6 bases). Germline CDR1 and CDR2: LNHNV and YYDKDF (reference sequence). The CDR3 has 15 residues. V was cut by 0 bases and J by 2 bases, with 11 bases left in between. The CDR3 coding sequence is TGTGCCACCAGCAGAGATGGAACTAGCACCTACGAGCAGTACTTC. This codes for CATSRDGTSTYEQYF.

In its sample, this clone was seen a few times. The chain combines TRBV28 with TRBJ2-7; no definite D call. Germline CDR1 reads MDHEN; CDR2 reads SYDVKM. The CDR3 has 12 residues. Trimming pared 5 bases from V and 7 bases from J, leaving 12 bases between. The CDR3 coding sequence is TGTGCCAGCAGTCCACGGCCCTGGGAGCAGTACTTC. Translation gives CASSPRPWEQYF.

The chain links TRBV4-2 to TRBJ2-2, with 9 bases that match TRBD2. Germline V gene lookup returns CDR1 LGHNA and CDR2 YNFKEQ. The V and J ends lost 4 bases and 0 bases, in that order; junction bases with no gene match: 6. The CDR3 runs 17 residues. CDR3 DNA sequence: TGTGCCAGCAGCCCAGGCGGACTAGCGACGAACACCGGGGAGCTGTTTTTT. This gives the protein CASSPGGLATNTGELFF.

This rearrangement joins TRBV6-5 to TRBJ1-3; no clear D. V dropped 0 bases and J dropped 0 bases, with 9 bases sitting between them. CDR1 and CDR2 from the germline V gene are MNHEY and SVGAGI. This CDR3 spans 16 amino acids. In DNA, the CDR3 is TGTGCCAGCAGTTACTCGATGGGAGACTCTGGAAACACCATATATTTT. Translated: CASSYSMGDSGNTIYF.

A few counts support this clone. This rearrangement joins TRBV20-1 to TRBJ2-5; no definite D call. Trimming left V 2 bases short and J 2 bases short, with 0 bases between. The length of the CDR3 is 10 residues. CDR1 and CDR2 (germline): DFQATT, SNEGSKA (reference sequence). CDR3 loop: CSARQETQYF. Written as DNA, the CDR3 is TGCAGTGCTAGACAAGAGACCCAGTACTTC.

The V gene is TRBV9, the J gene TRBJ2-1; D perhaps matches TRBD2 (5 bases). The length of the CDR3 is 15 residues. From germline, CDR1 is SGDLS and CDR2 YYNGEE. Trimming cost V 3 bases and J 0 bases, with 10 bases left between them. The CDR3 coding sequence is TGTGCCAGCAGCGGAGGGAGTTCCTCCTACAATGAGCAGTTCTTC. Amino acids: CASSGGSSSYNEQFF.

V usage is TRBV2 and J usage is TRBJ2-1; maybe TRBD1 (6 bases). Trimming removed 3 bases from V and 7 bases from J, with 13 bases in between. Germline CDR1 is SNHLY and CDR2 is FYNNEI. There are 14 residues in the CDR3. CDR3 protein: CASSDRGRRNEQFF. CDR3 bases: TGTGCCAGCAGTGACAGGGGTAGAAGGAATGAGCAGTTCTTC. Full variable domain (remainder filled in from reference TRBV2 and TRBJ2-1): EPEVTQTPSHQVTQMGQEVILRCVPISNHLYFYWYRQILGQKVEFLVSFYNNEISEKSEIFDDQFSVERPDGSNFTLKIRSTKLEDSAMYFCASSDRGRRNEQFFGPGTRLTVL.

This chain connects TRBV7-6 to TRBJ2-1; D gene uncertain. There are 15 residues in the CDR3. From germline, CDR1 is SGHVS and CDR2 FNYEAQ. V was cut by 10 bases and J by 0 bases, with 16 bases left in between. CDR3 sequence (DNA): TGTGCCACCCAGCTTACCCCCGGCTCCTACAATGAGCAGTTCTTC. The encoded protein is CATQLTPGSYNEQFF. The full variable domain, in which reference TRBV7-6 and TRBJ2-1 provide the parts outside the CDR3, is GAGVSQSPRYKVTKRGQDVALRCDPISGHVSLYWYRQALGQGPEFLTYFNYEAQQDKSGLPNDRFSAERPEGSISTLTIQRTEQRDSAMYRCATQLTPGSYNEQFFGPGTRLTVL.

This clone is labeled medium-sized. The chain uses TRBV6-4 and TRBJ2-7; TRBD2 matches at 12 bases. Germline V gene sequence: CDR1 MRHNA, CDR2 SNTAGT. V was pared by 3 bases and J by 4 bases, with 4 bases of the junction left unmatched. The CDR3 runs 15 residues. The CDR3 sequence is CASSEGTSGPYEQYF. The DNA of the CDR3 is TGTGCCAGCAGTGAGGGGACTAGCGGGCCTTACGAGCAGTACTTC.

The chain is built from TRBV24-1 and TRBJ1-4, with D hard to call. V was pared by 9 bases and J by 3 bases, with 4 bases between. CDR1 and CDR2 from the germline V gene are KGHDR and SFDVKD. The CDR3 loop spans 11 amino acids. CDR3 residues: CATYPNEKLFF. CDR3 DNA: TGTGCCACCTACCCTAATGAAAAACTGTTTTTT.

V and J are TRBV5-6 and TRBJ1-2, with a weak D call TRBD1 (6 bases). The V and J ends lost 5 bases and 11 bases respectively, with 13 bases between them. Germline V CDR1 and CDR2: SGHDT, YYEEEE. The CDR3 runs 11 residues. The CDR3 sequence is CASSFRGGYTF. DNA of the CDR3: TGTGCCAGCAGTTTCCGAGGGGGATACACCTTC.

DNA for the CDR3: TGTGCCAGCTCAGCGCTCGGGCCCTTAGACGATGAGCAGTTCTTC. Translating gives CASSALGPLDDEQFF. The chain employs TRBV18 and TRBJ2-1; D call uncertain. Germline assignment: CDR1 KGHSH and CDR2 LQKENI. This CDR3 has 15 residues. Trimming took off 5 bases at V and 8 bases at J, with 19 bases between the two ends.

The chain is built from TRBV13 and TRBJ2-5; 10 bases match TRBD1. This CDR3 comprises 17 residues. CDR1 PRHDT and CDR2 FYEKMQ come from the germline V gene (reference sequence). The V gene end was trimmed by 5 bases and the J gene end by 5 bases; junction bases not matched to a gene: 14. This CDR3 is CASSPTGGTGARETQYF. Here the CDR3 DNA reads TGTGCCAGCAGCCCGACGGGGGGGACAGGGGCCAGGGAGACCCAGTACTTC.

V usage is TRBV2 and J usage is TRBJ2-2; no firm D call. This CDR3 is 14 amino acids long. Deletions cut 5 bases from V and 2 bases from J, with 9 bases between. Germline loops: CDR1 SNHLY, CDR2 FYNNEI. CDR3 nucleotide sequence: TGTGCCAGCAGTTACCTATTAAACACCGGGGAGCTGTTTTTT. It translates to CASSYLLNTGELFF.